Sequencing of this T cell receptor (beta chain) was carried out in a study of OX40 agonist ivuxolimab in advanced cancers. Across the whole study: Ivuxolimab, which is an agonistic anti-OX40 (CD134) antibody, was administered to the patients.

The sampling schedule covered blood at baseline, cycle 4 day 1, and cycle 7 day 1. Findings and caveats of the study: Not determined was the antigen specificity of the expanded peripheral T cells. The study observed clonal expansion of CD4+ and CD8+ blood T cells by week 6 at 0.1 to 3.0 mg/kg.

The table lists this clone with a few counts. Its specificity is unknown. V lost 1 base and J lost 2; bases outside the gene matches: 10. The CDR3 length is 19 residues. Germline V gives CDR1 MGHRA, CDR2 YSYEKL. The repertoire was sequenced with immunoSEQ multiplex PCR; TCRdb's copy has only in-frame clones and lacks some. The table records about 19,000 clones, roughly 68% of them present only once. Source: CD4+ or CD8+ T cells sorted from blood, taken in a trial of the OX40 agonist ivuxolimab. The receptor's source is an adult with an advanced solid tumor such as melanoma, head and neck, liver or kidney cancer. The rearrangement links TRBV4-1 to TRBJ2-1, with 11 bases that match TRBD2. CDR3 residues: CASSQAPSSGRRAYNEQFF. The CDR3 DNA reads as TGCGCCAGCAGCCAAGCACCGTCTAGCGGGAGGAGGGCCTACAATGAGCAGTTCTTC.